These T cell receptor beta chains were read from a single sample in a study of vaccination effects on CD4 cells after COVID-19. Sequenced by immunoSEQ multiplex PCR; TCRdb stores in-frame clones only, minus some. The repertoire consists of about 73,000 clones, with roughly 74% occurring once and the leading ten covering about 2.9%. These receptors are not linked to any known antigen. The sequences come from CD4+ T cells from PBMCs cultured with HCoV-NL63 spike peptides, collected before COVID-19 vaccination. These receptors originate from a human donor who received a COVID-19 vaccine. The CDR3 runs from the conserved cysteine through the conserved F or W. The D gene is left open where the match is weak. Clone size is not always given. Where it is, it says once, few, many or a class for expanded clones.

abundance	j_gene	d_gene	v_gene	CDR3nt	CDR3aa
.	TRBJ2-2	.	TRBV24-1	TGTGCCACCAGTGATTATAAGAACACCGGGGAGCTGTTTTTT	CATSDYKNTGELFF
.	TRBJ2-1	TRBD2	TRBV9	TGTGCCAGCAGCGTCGATTGGGGGGGCTCCTACAATGAGCAGTTCTTC	CASSVDWGGSYNEQFF
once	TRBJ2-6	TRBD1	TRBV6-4	TGTGCCAGCAGCTTGGGACAGGCTAGCTCTGGGGCCAACGTCCTGACTTTC	CASSLGQASSGANVLTF
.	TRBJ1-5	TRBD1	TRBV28	TGTGCCAGCAGTCCCCAAGACAGGGCGAATCAGCCCCAGCATTTT	CASSPQDRANQPQHF
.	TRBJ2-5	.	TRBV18	TGTGCCAGCTCCACTCGCGGAGATCAAGAGACCCAGTACTTC	CASSTRGDQETQYF
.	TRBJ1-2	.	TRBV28	TGTGCCAGCAGTTGGGGACAAACGAACTATGGCTACACCTTC	CASSWGQTNYGYTF
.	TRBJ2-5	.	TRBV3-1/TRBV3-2	TGTGCCAGCAACCAAACTGGGGACCTGGGAGAGACCCAGTACTTC	CASNQTGDLGETQYF
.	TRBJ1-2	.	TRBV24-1	TGTGCCACCAGTGATTTCGCGGGGGCCGGTGGCTACACCTTC	CATSDFAGAGGYTF
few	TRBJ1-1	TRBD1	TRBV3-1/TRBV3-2	TGTGCCAGCAGCCGACAGGGGTTGAGCACTGAAGCTTTCTTT	CASSRQGLSTEAFF
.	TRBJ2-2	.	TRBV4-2	TGTGCCAGCAGCCAAGAAGGTGGGCAGGGGAGGTCCGGGGAGCTGTTTTTT	CASSQEGGQGRSGELFF
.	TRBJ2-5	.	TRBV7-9	TGTGCCAGCAGCTCGGACATAGGACGGGAACGGGAGACCCAGTACTTC	CASSSDIGRERETQYF
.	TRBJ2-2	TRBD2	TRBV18	TGTGCCAGCTCAGATAGCGGGGGAGCGAACACCGGGGAGCTGTTTTTT	CASSDSGGANTGELFF
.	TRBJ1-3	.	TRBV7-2	TGTGCCAGCAGCTCGACAGCTGGAAACACCATATATTTT	CASSSTAGNTIYF
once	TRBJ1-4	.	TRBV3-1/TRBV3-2	TGTGCCAGCAGCCAAGATGGCGGGTATGAAAAACTGTTTTTT	CASSQDGGYEKLFF
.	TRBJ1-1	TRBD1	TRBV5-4	TGTGCCAGCAGCTTCGACAGGGGGATGAACACTGAAGCTTTCTTT	CASSFDRGMNTEAFF
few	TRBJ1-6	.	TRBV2	TGTGCCAGCAGTGAAGTGCAGGGCCGAGGGGGTTCACCCCTCCACTTT	CASSEVQGRGGSPLHF